The rows below give T cell receptor beta chains drawn from one sample of a study of blood T cell repertoires in COVID-19. The protocol was immunoSEQ multiplex PCR, while the TCRdb copy is restricted to in-frame clones and leaves out a portion. The data hold about 140,000 clones, with 80% observed a single time. The sequenced sample consisted of peripheral blood. The receptors were gathered from a man between 65 and 79 years old who had recovered from COVID-19. Both conserved end residues are part of each CDR3. The D gene is left open where the match is weak. Expanded clones are given a class, and other clones once, few, many or no size at all.

D: NA
J: TRBJ2-2
size: few
V: TRBV7-3
DNA: TGTGCCAGCAACCGGGACGGAGGGACCGGGGAGCTGTTTTTT
CDR3: CASNRDGGTGELFF

D: NA
J: TRBJ1-2
size: NA
V: TRBV11-2
DNA: TGTGCCAGCAGCCCGGCGGGGGGTCTGGGCTACACCTTC
CDR3: CASSPAGGLGYTF

D: NA
J: TRBJ2-3
size: once
V: TRBV2
DNA: TGTGCCAGCAGTCCATTAGAAGCAGATACGCAGTATTTT
CDR3: CASSPLEADTQYF

D: TRBD1
J: TRBJ2-3
size: NA
V: TRBV11-3
DNA: TGTGCCAGCAGCAAACAGGGGGCTATAGGCACAGATACGCAGTATTTT
CDR3: CASSKQGAIGTDTQYF

D: NA
J: TRBJ2-2
size: NA
V: TRBV3-1/TRBV3-2
DNA: TGTGCCAGCAGCCAAGCTGGAAGCGCGAACACCGGGGAGCTGTTTTTT
CDR3: CASSQAGSANTGELFF

D: NA
J: TRBJ2-3
size: NA
V: TRBV5-1
DNA: TGCGCCAGCAACAAGGACACGCCTAGCACAGATACGCAGTATTTT
CDR3: CASNKDTPSTDTQYF

D: NA
J: TRBJ2-1
size: NA
V: TRBV5-1
DNA: TGCGCCAGCAGCTTGGCATTACTGTACAATGAGCAGTTCTTC
CDR3: CASSLALLYNEQFF

D: TRBD2
J: TRBJ2-3
size: NA
V: TRBV6-5
DNA: TGTGCCAGCAGCCCCACTAGCGGGAGTTCAGATACGCAGTATTTT
CDR3: CASSPTSGSSDTQYF

D: NA
J: TRBJ1-4
size: NA
V: TRBV5-1
DNA: TGCGCCAGCAGACCCGGGGGGCGGCAAGAAAAACTGTTTTTT
CDR3: CASRPGGRQEKLFF

D: NA
J: TRBJ2-1
size: NA
V: TRBV18
DNA: TGTGCCAGCTCACCCCCCCAAATACCCGGGACTTTTAATGAGCAGTTCTTC
CDR3: CASSPPQIPGTFNEQFF

D: NA
J: TRBJ2-1
size: NA
V: TRBV24-1
DNA: TGTGCCACCAGTGATTTATGGGACACCAATACCCACAATGAGCAGTTCTTC
CDR3: CATSDLWDTNTHNEQFF

D: TRBD2
J: TRBJ2-5
size: NA
V: TRBV6-5
DNA: TGTGCCAGCAGTTTTCTAGCGGGATCGTGGGAGACCCAGTACTTC
CDR3: CASSFLAGSWETQYF

D: NA
J: TRBJ1-6
size: NA
V: TRBV10-2
DNA: TGCGCCAGCAGAACAGATAATTCACCCCTCCACTTT
CDR3: CASRTDNSPLHF

D: NA
J: TRBJ2-1
size: NA
V: TRBV3-1/TRBV3-2
DNA: TGTGCCAGCAGCCAAAGGTCGGGAGCCAAAAATGAGCAGTTCTTC
CDR3: CASSQRSGAKNEQFF

D: TRBD2
J: TRBJ2-3
size: NA
V: TRBV12-3/TRBV12-4
DNA: TGTGCCAGCAGTTTTTTACGGGGGGGGCAGTATTTT
CDR3: CASSFLRGGQYF

D: TRBD2
J: TRBJ2-5
size: NA
V: TRBV4-3
DNA: TGCGCCAGCAGCCATCTCGGACTAGCGGGAGGGCCCGAAGAGACCCAGTACTTC
CDR3: CASSHLGLAGGPEETQYF

D: NA
J: TRBJ1-1
size: once
V: TRBV27
DNA: TGTGCCAGCAGTTTACTGGGGGCGGACACTGAAGCTTTCTTT
CDR3: CASSLLGADTEAFF

D: TRBD2
J: TRBJ2-7
size: NA
V: TRBV11-2
DNA: TGTGCCAGCAGCCTCGGACTAGCGGGAGGGGGCGAGCAGTACTTC
CDR3: CASSLGLAGGGEQYF

D: TRBD2
J: TRBJ2-5
size: NA
V: TRBV5-5
DNA: TGTGCCAGCAGCTTGGCCCGGGGACTAGCGGGAGTTGGAGAGACCCAGTACTTC
CDR3: CASSLARGLAGVGETQYF

D: NA
J: TRBJ1-1
size: NA
V: TRBV30
DNA: TGTGCCTGGAGTGATTGGGTCCGGGAGGACACTGAAGCTTTCTTT
CDR3: CAWSDWVREDTEAFF

D: NA
J: TRBJ2-7
size: NA
V: TRBV5-1
DNA: TGCGCCAGCGGAGTAGACCAACCCGGGGAGCAGTACTTC
CDR3: CASGVDQPGEQYF